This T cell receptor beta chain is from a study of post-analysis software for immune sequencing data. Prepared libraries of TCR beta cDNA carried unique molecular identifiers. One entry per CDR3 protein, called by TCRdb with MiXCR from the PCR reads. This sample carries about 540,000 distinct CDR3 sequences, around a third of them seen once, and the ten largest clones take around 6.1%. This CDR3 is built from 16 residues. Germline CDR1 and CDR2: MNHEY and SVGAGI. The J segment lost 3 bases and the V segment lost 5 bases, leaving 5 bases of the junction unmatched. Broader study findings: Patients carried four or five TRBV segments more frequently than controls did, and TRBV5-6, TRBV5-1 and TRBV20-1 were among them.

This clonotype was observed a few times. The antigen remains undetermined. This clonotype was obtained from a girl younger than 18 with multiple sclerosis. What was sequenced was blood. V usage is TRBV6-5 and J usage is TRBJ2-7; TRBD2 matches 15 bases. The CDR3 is CASSPGLAGGFYEQYF. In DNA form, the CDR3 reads TGTGCCAGCAGTCCCGGACTAGCGGGGGGGTTCTACGAGCAGTACTTC.